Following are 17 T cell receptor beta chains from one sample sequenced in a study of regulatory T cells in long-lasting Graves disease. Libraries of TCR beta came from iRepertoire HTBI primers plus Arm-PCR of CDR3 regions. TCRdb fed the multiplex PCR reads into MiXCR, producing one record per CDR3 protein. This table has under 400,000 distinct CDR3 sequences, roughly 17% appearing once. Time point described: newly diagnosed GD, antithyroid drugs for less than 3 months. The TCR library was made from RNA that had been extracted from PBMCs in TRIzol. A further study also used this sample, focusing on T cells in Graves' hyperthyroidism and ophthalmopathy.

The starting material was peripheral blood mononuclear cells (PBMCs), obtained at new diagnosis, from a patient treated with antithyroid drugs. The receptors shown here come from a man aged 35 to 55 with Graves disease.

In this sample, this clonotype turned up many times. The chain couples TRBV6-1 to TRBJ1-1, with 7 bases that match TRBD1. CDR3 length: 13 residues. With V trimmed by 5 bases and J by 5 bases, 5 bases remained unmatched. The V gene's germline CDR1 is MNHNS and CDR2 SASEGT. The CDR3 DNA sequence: TGTGCCAGCAGTCGTACAGGGGAGACTGAAGCTTTCTTT. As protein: CASSRTGETEAFF.

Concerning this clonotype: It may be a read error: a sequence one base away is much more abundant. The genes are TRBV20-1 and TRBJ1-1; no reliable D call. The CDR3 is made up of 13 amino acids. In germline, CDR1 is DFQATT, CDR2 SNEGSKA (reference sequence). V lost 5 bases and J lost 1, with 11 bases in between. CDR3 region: CSAPSNGNTEAFF. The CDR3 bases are TGCAGTGCTCCCTCCAACGGGAACACTGAAGCTTTCTTT.

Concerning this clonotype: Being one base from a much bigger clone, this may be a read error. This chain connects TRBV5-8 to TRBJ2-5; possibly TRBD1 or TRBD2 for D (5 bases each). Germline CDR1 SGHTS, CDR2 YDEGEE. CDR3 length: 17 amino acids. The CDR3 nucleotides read TGTGCCAGCAGCTTGGAAAGGGGCGCTACTATTTGGGAGACCCAGCACTTC. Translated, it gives CASSLERGATIWETQHF.

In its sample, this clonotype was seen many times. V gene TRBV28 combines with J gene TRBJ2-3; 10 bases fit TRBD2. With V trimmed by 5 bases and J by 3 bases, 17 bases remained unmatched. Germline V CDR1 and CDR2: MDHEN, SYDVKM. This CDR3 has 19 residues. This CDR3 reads CASSLEGVRSGGATDTQYF. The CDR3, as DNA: TGTGCCAGCAGTCTAGAGGGGGTGAGAAGCGGGGGGGCGACAGATACGCAGTATTTT.

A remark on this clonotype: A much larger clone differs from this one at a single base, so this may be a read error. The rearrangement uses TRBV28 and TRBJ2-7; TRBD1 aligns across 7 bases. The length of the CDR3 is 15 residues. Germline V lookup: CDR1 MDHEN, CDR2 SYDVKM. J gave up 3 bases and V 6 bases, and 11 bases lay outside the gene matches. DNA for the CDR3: TGTGCCAGCAGGGATTCGAGGGGGCATAACTACGAGCAGTACTTC. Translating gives CASRDSRGHNYEQYF.

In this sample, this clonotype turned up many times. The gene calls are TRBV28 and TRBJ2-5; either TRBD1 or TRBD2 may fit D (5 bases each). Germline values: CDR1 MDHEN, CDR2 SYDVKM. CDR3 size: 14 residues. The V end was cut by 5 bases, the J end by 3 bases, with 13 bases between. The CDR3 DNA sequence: TGTGCCAGCAGTGACTACAGGACGGAAGAGACCCAGTACTTC. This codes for CASSDYRTEETQYF.

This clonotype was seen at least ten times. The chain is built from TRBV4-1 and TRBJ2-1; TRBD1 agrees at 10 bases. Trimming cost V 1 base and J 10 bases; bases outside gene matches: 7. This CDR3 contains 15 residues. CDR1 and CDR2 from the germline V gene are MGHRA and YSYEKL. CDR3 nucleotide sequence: TGCGCCAGCAGCCAAGCAGGGACAGGGGTAGGGGAGCAGTTCTTC. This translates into CASSQAGTGVGEQFF.

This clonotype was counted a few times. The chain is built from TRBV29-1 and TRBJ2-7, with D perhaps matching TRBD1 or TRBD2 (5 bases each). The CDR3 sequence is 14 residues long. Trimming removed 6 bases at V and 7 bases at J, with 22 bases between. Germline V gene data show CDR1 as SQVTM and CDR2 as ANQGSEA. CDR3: CSVSGTAALREQYF. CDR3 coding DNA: TGCAGCGTCTCCGGGACGGCGGCTTTACGGGAGCAGTACTTC.

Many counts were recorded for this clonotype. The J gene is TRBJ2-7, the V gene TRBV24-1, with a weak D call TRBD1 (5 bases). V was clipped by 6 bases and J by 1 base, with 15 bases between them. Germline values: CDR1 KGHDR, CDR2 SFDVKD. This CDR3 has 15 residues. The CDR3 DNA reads TGTGCCACCAGTCGGCCAGGGAAAGGATCCTACGAGCAGTACTTC. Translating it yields CATSRPGKGSYEQYF.

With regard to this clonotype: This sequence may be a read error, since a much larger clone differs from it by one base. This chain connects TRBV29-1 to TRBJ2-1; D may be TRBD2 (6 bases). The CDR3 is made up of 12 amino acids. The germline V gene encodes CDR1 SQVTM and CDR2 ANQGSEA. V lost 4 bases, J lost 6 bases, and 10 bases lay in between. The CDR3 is CSVGGECNEQFF. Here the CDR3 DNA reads TGCAGCGTTGGGGGGGAGTGCAATGAGCAGTTCTTC.

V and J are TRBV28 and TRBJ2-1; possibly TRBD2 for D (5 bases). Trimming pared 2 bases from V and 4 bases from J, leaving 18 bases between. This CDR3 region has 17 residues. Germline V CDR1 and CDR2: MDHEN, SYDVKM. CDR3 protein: CASSLRRGQTPYNEQFF. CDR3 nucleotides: TGTGCCAGCAGTTTAAGACGGGGTCAAACCCCTTACAATGAGCAGTTCTTC.

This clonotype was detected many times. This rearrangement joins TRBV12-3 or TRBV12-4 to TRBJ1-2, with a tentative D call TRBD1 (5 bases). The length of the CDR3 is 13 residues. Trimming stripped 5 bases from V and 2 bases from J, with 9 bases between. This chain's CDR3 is CASSDSRNYGYTF. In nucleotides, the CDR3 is TGTGCCAGCAGTGACAGCCGGAACTATGGCTACACCTTC.

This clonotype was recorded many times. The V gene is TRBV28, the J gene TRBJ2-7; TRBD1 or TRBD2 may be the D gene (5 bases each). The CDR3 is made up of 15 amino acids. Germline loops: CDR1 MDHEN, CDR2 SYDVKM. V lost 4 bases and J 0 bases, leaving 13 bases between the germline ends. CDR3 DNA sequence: TGTGCCAGCAGTTCCGGGACGTCAAGCTCCTACGAGCAGTACTTC. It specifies CASSSGTSSSYEQYF.

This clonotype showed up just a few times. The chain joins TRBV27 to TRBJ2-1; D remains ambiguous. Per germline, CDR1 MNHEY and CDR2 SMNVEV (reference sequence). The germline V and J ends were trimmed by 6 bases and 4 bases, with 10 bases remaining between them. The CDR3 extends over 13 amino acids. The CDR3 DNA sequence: TGTGCCAGCAGCTCCCTGCGGTACAATGAGCAGTTCTTC. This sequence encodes CASSSLRYNEQFF.

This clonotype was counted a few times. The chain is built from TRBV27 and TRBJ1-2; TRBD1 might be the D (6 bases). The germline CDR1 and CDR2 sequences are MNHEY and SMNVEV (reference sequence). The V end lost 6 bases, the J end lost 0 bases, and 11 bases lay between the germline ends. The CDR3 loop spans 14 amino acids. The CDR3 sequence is CASRRPGANYGYTF. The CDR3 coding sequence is TGTGCCAGCAGGAGGCCAGGGGCTAACTATGGCTACACCTTC.

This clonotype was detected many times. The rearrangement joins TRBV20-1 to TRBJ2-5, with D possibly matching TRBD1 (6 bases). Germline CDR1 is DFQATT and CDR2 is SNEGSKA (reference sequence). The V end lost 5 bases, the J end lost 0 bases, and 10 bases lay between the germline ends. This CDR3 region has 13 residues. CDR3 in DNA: TGCAGTGCTCTTGGACAGAACCAAGAGACCCAGTACTTC. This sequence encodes CSALGQNQETQYF.

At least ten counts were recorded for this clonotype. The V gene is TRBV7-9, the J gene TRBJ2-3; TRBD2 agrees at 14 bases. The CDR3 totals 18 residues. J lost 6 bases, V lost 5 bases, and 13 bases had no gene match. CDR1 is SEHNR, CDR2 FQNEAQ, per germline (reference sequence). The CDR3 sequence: CASSPKVRLAGGRDTQYF. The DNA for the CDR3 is TGTGCCAGCAGCCCGAAGGTTCGACTAGCGGGGGGGCGTGATACGCAGTATTTT.